This T cell receptor (beta chain) was profiled in a study of T cell responses to AZD1222 COVID-19 vaccine (dated by TCRdb to the early 2020s). For the wider study: A total of 230 or so trial participants underwent TCR sequencing, of whom some 210 received two doses of AZD1222 and about 25 received two doses of the MenACWY control vaccine. Enrollment into the trials was organized by age into subgroups of 18-55, 56-69 and 70-plus years, and those subgroups contained roughly 160, 29 and 62 TCR-sequenced participants, respectively.

Turning to this clone: Its antigen specificity is not known. Within one base of it there is no much larger clone, and no base qualities were kept.

Read against the paper, the sample's time point label means: about 28 days (+/-7) after the second vaccine dose. Because spike-specific TCR depth and breadth did not differ between the two schedules, AZD1222 recipients who got a second dose at roughly 4 weeks were pooled with those who got a second dose at roughly 12 weeks. The vaccinee samples were drawn from two UK trials, COV001 and COV002, one of which was a single-blind randomized controlled phase 2/3 trial testing AZD1222 (ChAdOx1 nCoV-19) in healthy adults. For TCRbeta chain sequencing, PBMC samples from trial participants were taken at day 0 and at day 28 after the second dose. The study at large found these results: CD4 TCRs associated with the vaccine covered the entire spike protein, and the dominant responses were in regions 160-218 and 743-854. After two AZD1222 doses, spike-specific TCR breadth and depth were significantly higher than at day 0 and than in MenACWY recipients. Conclusions about previously exposed vaccinees are limited, since just 6 or 7 AZD1222 recipients were seropositive for SARS-CoV-2 at baseline. The 56-69-year group was small, and its depth increase did not reach significance, likely because of low power. Participants were mostly white British and included more females than males, and it was suggested by the authors that clonal diversity may have been underestimated. Reportedly, almost half of the unique spike-specific TCRs recognized epitopes lying outside the regions that are mutated in the B.1.351 and B.1.1.7 variants. Because no day 14 peak-response samples were available, the repertoires could be characterized only after the peak T cell response.

The CDR3 regions of human TCRbeta chains were analyzed by immunosequencing. Under the source paper's analysis protocol: Repertoire TCRs were matched against a reference library of SARS-CoV-2-specific TCRs generated with the MIRA antigen-specificity platform. Breadth was defined as the fraction of unique TCRs that were SARS-CoV-2-associated, and depth was defined as the fraction of total T cells that were SARS-CoV-2-associated. Using the MIRA data, each spike-specific TCR was mapped to the spike region that the TCR reacts to and placed in a CD4 or CD8 class. Log10-transformed breadth and depth values were compared by one-way ANOVA with Sidak's multiple comparisons tests. The immuneACCESS repertoire file appears here via TCRdb, limited to in-frame rearrangements. These files lack a portion of the clones; in checked studies, under half of the deficit traces to unresolved V genes, and the cause of the others is not known. V and J calls and clone size follow that table, whereas D and trimming were derived from the DNA. This sample is represented by approximately 84,000 clones; 70% to 90% of them were singletons. The biggest ten clones account for less than 11% of the sample.

This receptor was taken from an adult who received the AZD1222 COVID-19 vaccine. The sequencing here drew on peripheral blood, taken 28 days after the second AZD1222 dose.

The nucleotide sequence is given as TGTGCCAGTAGTATCTCGAAGGGGCGGGGAGAGACCCAGTACTTC. It translates as CASSISKGRGETQYF. The rearranged chain carries TRBV19 and TRBJ2-5, with a weak D call of TRBD2 (6 bases match). Sequences LNHDA (CDR1) and SQIVND (CDR2) are obtained from the germline V gene (reference sequence). Including cysteine and phenylalanine, the CDR3 has 15 amino acids. Here the CDR3 DNA is all that survives: 45 bases in frame from base 1. V drops 3 bases and J drops 4 bases, leaving 15 bases in between.